Detailed here is one T cell receptor (beta chain). Its specific antigen is unknown. The sample holds no much larger clone one base away, and base qualities are not on file. Enrolling through a virtual design, the prospective study's participants ranged in age from about 18 to 89 years and lived across 20 to 30 United States geographic areas. Cohort assignment in the prospective study relied on participant-reported clinical history from a screening survey and a study questionnaire. Recovered participants in ImmuneRACE Cohort 3 were defined by two consecutive negative NP/OP PCR tests, clearance by a healthcare professional, or resolution of symptoms. Each participant in the prospective study had whole blood, serum and a nasopharyngeal or oropharyngeal swab collected by mobile phlebotomists. Additional blood draws and questionnaires over an approximately 2-month period could optionally be provided by prospective study participants. Prospective study blood samples were shipped either frozen or at room temperature before DNA extraction.

The entry originates in a study of blood T cell repertoires in COVID-19 (dated by TCRdb to the early 2020s). In terms of the full investigation: Samples from collaborators originated in the United States, Italy and Spain and spanned both the acute and convalescent phases of COVID-19. Where available, HLA class I and class II types were obtained from metadata supplied by the sample provider rather than from assay-based typing. The repertoires were made available in a free public database intended to serve as a resource for research on the immune response to SARS-CoV-2. Samples came from the ongoing ImmuneRACE study (first 160 participants) plus 1,254 subjects from 6 global collaborators. The material from the prospective study consisted of cDNA or gDNA derived from T cells, B-cell-depleted T cells, or PBMCs. Subjects who had been exposed to COVID-19, were actively infected with it, or had recovered from it provided the deeply sampled blood TCRbeta repertoires that made up the dataset. Nearly every sample came with metadata listing a de-identified subject ID, COVID-19 status, age in years and sex.

The junction carries 11 bases between V and J, which are trimmed by 1 base and 5 bases respectively. From the cysteine through the phenylalanine, the CDR3 covers 14 amino acids. This entry keeps only the CDR3 DNA: 42 bases, framed from base 1. Taken from the germline V gene (reference sequence), the CDR1 and CDR2 loops are WNHNN and SYGVQD. TCRbeta CDR3 regions were amplified from genomic DNA using the immunoSEQ Assay, a bias-controlled multiplex PCR. Per the source publication's procedure: Nucleated cell counts per sample were estimated from amplification of reference gene primers within the assay. To quantify the absolute abundance of each unique TCRbeta CDR3 rearrangement, sequence reads were collapsed and filtered. For each sample, productive Simpson clonality was calculated by taking the square root of Simpson's diversity index across productive rearrangements. TCRdb took this table from immuneACCESS and kept in-frame rearrangements with V and J called. Such tables lack part of the clones; where checked against another copy, unresolved V genes explain under half of the gap, and the rest is unexplained. The V and J calls and clone size are taken from that table; D and trimming were inferred from the DNA. The sample table contains fewer than 300,000 clones; only one count was recorded for around nine tenths of them. The top ten hold roughly 1.1% of the sample.

Study-level results and caveats: The quantity of clinical and demographic metadata differed by source and by participant and was supplied without curation.

This sequence uses TRBV10-1 and TRBJ1-2; 6 matching bases give a weak D call of TRBD1. The TCR comes from a woman aged 25 to 45 who had recovered from COVID-19. Sequenced: PBMCs or T cells enriched from blood (not recorded which). For the CDR3, the sequence is CASSEFSRGYGYTF. Here is the DNA: TGCGCCAGCAGTGAGTTTTCCAGGGGTTATGGCTACACCTTC.